This TCR beta chain originates from a study of T cell repertoires in cytomegalovirus infection. Whole-study context: Researchers turned to recently identified HLA-C-restricted CMV epitopes as well as well-studied HLA-B-restricted ones. Indications came from public TCR beta signatures; they pointed to CMV infection and to a matching HLA type.

This clonotype was observed at least ten times. Its antigen is not identified. TCRdb ran MiXCR on the reads and lists one entry per CDR3 protein. The sample has about 830,000 distinct CDR3 sequences; 32% are singletons. General study findings and limits: HLA-C-restricted CMV-specific TCR beta clonotypes prevailed in the ex vivo response. Cumulative public TCR beta family frequency identified carriers of CMV plus the relevant HLA.

The V and J ends lost 6 bases and 1 base respectively, with 13 bases between them. There are 15 residues in the CDR3. The sequencing here drew on cultured CD8+ T cells from PBMCs, taken from culture after CMV antigen stimulation. This TCR came from a human donor in good health (CMV status not recorded). Some clones in this sample may be carry-over from other donors' samples. The rearrangement uses TRBV12-3 or TRBV12-4 and TRBJ1-5; no reliable D call. The CDR3 loop reads CASSPDTTSNQPQHF. For the CDR3, the DNA is TGTGCCAGCAGCCCTGACACAACAAGCAATCAGCCCCAGCATTTT.